The rows below give T cell receptor beta chains drawn from one sample of a study of graft-versus-host responses after intestinal transplantation. Method: immunoSEQ multiplex PCR; TCRdb's copy keeps in-frame clones and lacks some. The sample lists approximately 21,000 clones, 50% to 65% occurring once. Material: alloreactive CD4+ T cells from a mixed lymphocyte reaction culture, obtained before intestinal transplant. The source is a human patient who received an intestinal transplant. The CDR3 runs from the conserved cysteine through the conserved F or W. The order of the fields is clone size, V gene, D gene, J gene, CDR3 protein, CDR3 DNA. The D gene is left open where the match is weak. Clone size is not always given. Where it is, it says once, few, many or a class for expanded clones.

NA	TRBV2	TRBD1	TRBJ1-5	CASMPDRGGQPQHF	TGTGCCAGCATGCCCGACAGGGGTGGTCAGCCCCAGCATTTT
NA	TRBV21-1	NA	TRBJ2-5	CASSRDRGRGTQYF	TGTGCCAGCAGCCGCGACAGGGGGCGGGGGACCCAGTACTTC
NA	TRBV6-6	NA	TRBJ1-2	CATRRESLGGYTF	TGTGCCACCCGGCGGGAGTCCCTTGGTGGCTACACCTTC
NA	TRBV6-5	TRBD1	TRBJ1-6	CASRGGDSHNSPLHF	TGTGCCAGCAGGGGTGGGGACAGCCATAATTCACCCCTCCACTTT
few	TRBV5-1	NA	TRBJ2-1	CASSLERFAYNEQFF	TGCGCCAGCAGCTTGGAGCGTTTTGCCTACAATGAGCAGTTCTTC
NA	TRBV5-1	NA	TRBJ2-3	CASSSLRDTQYF	TGCGCCAGCAGCTCTTTGAGAGATACGCAGTATTTT
few	TRBV25-1	TRBD2	TRBJ2-2	CASSEGTSGNTGELFF	TGTGCCAGCAGTGAAGGCACTAGCGGAAACACCGGGGAGCTGTTTTTT
few	TRBV28	NA	TRBJ2-2	CASRVQGVVTGELFF	TGTGCCAGCAGGGTACAGGGAGTTGTAACCGGGGAGCTGTTTTTT
NA	TRBV10-3	TRBD1	TRBJ2-4	CATSTGPKNIQYF	TGTGCCACCTCGACAGGGCCCAAAAACATTCAGTACTTC
NA	TRBV10-3	TRBD1	TRBJ1-4	CAISEHRTGVTEKLFF	TGTGCCATCAGTGAACATCGGACAGGCGTCACTGAAAAACTGTTTTTT
NA	TRBV1	NA	TRBJ2-1	CTSPRRQRGGIGTSGRDEQFF	TGCACCAGCCCCCGCCGGCAGCGGGGGGGTATTGGGACTAGCGGGAGGGATGAGCAGTTCTTC
NA	TRBV15	TRBD1	TRBJ1-5	CATSNRDRGPQPQHF	TGTGCCACCAGCAACCGGGACAGGGGGCCTCAGCCCCAGCATTTT
NA	TRBV30	NA	TRBJ2-7	CAWSVQQGVSYEQYF	TGTGCCTGGAGTGTACAACAGGGCGTATCCTACGAGCAGTACTTC
NA	TRBV7-9	TRBD2	TRBJ2-5	CASSIGLRGGRETQYF	TGTGCCAGCAGCATAGGGCTGCGGGGGGGCCGGGAGACCCAGTACTTC
few	TRBV5-6	TRBD1	TRBJ1-3	CASSLQGAGNTIYF	TGTGCCAGCAGCTTGCAGGGGGCTGGAAACACCATATATTTT
NA	TRBV4-3	NA	TRBJ2-4	CASSQDLRQTKNIQYF	TGCGCCAGCAGCCAAGATCTAAGACAGACCAAAAACATTCAGTACTTC
NA	TRBV11-2	NA	TRBJ2-2	CASSLGLRVAVGELFF	TGTGCCAGCAGCTTAGGGCTTCGTGTGGCGGTCGGGGAGCTGTTTTTT
few	TRBV11-2	TRBD2	TRBJ2-7	CASSSIGSGVKRNEQYF	TGTGCCAGCAGCTCAATTGGGAGCGGGGTTAAGAGGAACGAGCAGTACTTC
few	TRBV5-4	NA	TRBJ1-1	CASSFMNTEAFF	TGTGCCAGCAGCTTTATGAACACTGAAGCTTTCTTT
few	TRBV19	NA	TRBJ2-7	CASSRRTAFYEQYF	TGTGCCAGTAGTCGGCGGACAGCTTTCTACGAGCAGTACTTC
few	TRBV5-1	TRBD2	TRBJ2-1	CASSLTRTSPYEQFF	TGCGCCAGCAGCCTGACTAGGACTAGTCCTTATGAGCAGTTCTTC
NA	TRBV7-3	NA	TRBJ2-1	CASSSTGSYNEQFF	TGTGCCAGCAGCTCGACAGGATCCTACAATGAGCAGTTCTTC
few	TRBV27	NA	TRBJ2-1	CASSRGLSYNEQFF	TGTGCCAGCAGTAGGGGCCTTTCCTACAATGAGCAGTTCTTC
NA	TRBV30	TRBD1	TRBJ1-3	CAWSQQGLAGNTIYF	TGTGCCTGGAGTCAACAGGGGTTGGCTGGAAACACCATATATTTT
few	TRBV5-6	NA	TRBJ2-1	CASSLVSGEQFF	TGTGCCAGCAGCTTGGTGTCAGGTGAGCAGTTCTTC
few	TRBV5-1	TRBD1	TRBJ2-2	CASSYRTGGLNTGELFF	TGCGCCAGCAGCTACCGGACAGGGGGCTTGAACACCGGGGAGCTGTTTTTT
NA	TRBV6-1	TRBD2	TRBJ2-3	CASSVRTSGTRTDTQYF	TGTGCCAGCAGTGTCCGGACTAGCGGAACCCGCACAGATACGCAGTATTTT
NA	TRBV5-1	NA	TRBJ1-1	CASSSATGNTEAFF	TGCGCCAGCAGCTCCGCGACAGGGAACACTGAAGCTTTCTTT
few	TRBV5-1	NA	TRBJ2-7	CASSPSGYSWEQYF	TGCGCCAGCAGCCCCTCAGGCTACTCGTGGGAGCAGTACTTC
NA	TRBV7-2	TRBD2	TRBJ2-3	CASSLGLAGIDTQYF	TGTGCCAGCAGCTTGGGACTAGCGGGGATCGATACGCAGTATTTT
few	TRBV18	NA	TRBJ1-2	CASSQGQANYGYTF	TGTGCCAGCTCACAGGGACAAGCTAACTATGGCTACACCTTC
NA	TRBV30	NA	TRBJ1-2	CAWSAGVGYTF	TGTGCCTGGAGTGCAGGGGTCGGCTACACCTTC
few	TRBV9	TRBD2	TRBJ2-3	CASSPGTSGSTDTQYF	TGTGCCAGCAGCCCTGGGACTAGCGGGAGTACAGATACGCAGTATTTT
NA	TRBV2	NA	TRBJ2-2	CASRVMAANTGELFF	TGTGCCAGCAGGGTGATGGCGGCGAACACCGGGGAGCTGTTTTTT
NA	TRBV9	NA	TRBJ1-3	CASSVGPGPFEDTIYF	TGTGCCAGCAGCGTAGGTCCGGGTCCCTTCGAAGACACCATATATTTT
once	TRBV5-1	NA	TRBJ1-1	CASSLGDTEAFF	TGCGCCAGCAGCTTGGGAGACACTGAAGCTTTCTTT
few	TRBV18	TRBD1	TRBJ2-3	CASSPNRGRADTQYF	TGTGCCAGCTCACCAAACAGGGGGCGCGCAGATACGCAGTATTTT
NA	TRBV19	TRBD1	TRBJ1-5	CASGQGGNQPQHF	TGTGCCAGTGGACAGGGCGGCAATCAGCCCCAGCATTTT
NA	TRBV5-4	NA	TRBJ2-7	CASSLNVGAPLRKTYEQYF	TGTGCCAGCAGCTTGAATGTGGGGGCGCCACTAAGAAAAACCTACGAGCAGTACTTC
NA	TRBV7-2	TRBD1	TRBJ1-2	CASSLGTGYGYTF	TGTGCCAGCAGCTTAGGGACAGGGTATGGCTACACCTTC
few	TRBV6-6	NA	TRBJ2-2	CASSYKGANTGELFF	TGTGCCAGCAGTTACAAGGGGGCGAACACCGGGGAGCTGTTTTTT